Each of the 28 T cell receptor beta chains below was sequenced from the same sample in a study of cytomegalovirus exposure and HLA in healthy donors. Vbeta (60) and Jbeta (13) primers were used in the PCR. The repertoire was sequenced with immunoSEQ multiplex PCR; TCRdb's copy has only in-frame clones and lacks some. This repertoire comprises 77,000 or so clones; its ten largest clones make up approximately 4.6%. The specimen was PBMCs. The receptor source for this set is a man under 40 in good health and CMV-seronegative.

This chain connects TRBV14 to TRBJ1-2; 7 bases are shared with TRBD1. CDR1 and CDR2 (germline): SGHDN, FVKESK. The CDR3 is 13 amino acids. V dropped 3 bases and J dropped 4; count of bases not matched to a gene: 2. CDR3 protein: CASSQGQFYGYTF. Written as DNA, the CDR3 is TGTGCCAGCAGCCAGGGACAGTTCTATGGCTACACCTTC.

The chain uses TRBV4-1 and TRBJ2-7, with TRBD1 as a possible D gene (6 bases). CDR1 and CDR2 from the germline V gene are MGHRA and YSYEKL. The V and J ends lost 0 bases and 0 bases respectively, with 15 bases between them. The CDR3 contains 17 residues. The CDR3 here is CASSQEAGTFRSYEQYF. In nucleotides, the CDR3 is TGCGCCAGCAGCCAAGAGGCAGGGACATTCCGCTCCTACGAGCAGTACTTC.

CDR3 DNA sequence: TGTGCCAGCAGCTTCGGCGGGGGAAACTACGAGCAGTACTTC. Encoded protein: CASSFGGGNYEQYF. The V and J genes are TRBV5-6 and TRBJ2-7; 7 positions match TRBD2. Germline CDR1 and CDR2: SGHDT and YYEEEE. The CDR3 is 14 residues long. Trimming took 2 bases from V and 3 from J; bases not matched to a gene: 5.

The chain uses TRBV5-5 and TRBJ1-1; TRBD1 agrees at 12 bases. This CDR3 contains 20 residues. Looked up from germline, CDR1 is SGHKS and CDR2 is YYEKEE (reference sequence). With 5 bases clipped from V and 0 bases from J, the junction kept 17 bases outside the gene matches. CDR3 residues: CASREGQGASKIEVNTEAFF. The CDR3 DNA follows: TGTGCCAGCAGGGAGGGACAGGGGGCGAGCAAGATTGAGGTGAACACTGAAGCTTTCTTT.

V usage is TRBV7-3 and J usage is TRBJ2-5; 8 bases line up with TRBD1. Germline CDR1 reads SGHTA; CDR2 reads FQGTGA. The CDR3 totals 15 residues. Trimming at V came to 0 bases and at J to 4 bases, leaving 4 bases not matched to a gene. The CDR3 spells CASSLTGTGGETQYF. CDR3 DNA: TGTGCCAGCAGCTTAACCGGGACAGGCGGAGAGACCCAGTACTTC.

The chain joins TRBV5-6 to TRBJ2-7, with TRBD1 matching over 8 bases. CDR3 length: 16 amino acids. Trimming at V came to 0 bases and at J to 0 bases, leaving 5 bases not matched to a gene. CDR1 is SGHDT, CDR2 YYEEEE, per germline. The CDR3 DNA reads as TGTGCCAGCAGCTTGGCTGCCGGGACAGGCTCCTACGAGCAGTACTTC. It translates to CASSLAAGTGSYEQYF.

This chain connects TRBV7-2 to TRBJ2-5; 13 bases fit TRBD2. Germline V lookup: CDR1 SGHTA, CDR2 FQGNSA. The CDR3 length is 14 residues. J was trimmed by 9 bases and V by 3 bases; bases with no gene match: 4. Here the CDR3 reads CASSLGLAGFPQYF. The CDR3 bases are TGTGCCAGCAGCTTGGGACTAGCGGGGTTCCCCCAGTACTTC.

The chain combines TRBV4-2 with TRBJ2-7, with 10 nucleotides matching TRBD1. From germline, CDR1 is LGHNA and CDR2 YNFKEQ. With 1 base clipped from V and 5 bases from J, the junction kept 2 bases outside the gene matches. There are 14 residues in the CDR3. CDR3 loop: CASSQAGQGNEQYF. The CDR3 DNA reads as TGTGCCAGCAGCCAAGCGGGACAGGGGAACGAGCAGTACTTC.

This chain links TRBV6-5 with TRBJ1-2; TRBD1 matches 8 bases. Per the germline V gene, CDR1 is MNHEY and CDR2 is SVGAGI. V trimming: 5 bases; J trimming: 4 bases; junction bases outside the gene matches: 6. The CDR3 is made up of 14 amino acids. The CDR3 sequence is CASSPGGRSYGYTF. CDR3 nucleotide sequence: TGTGCCAGCAGTCCAGGGGGCCGGAGCTATGGCTACACCTTC.

This CDR3 reads CASVGSLNTEAFF. CDR3 sequence (DNA): TGCGCCAGCGTCGGGAGCTTGAACACTGAAGCTTTCTTT. This chain uses TRBV5-1 with TRBJ1-1; D is unclear. The CDR3 is made up of 13 amino acids. Per the germline V gene, CDR1 is SGHRS and CDR2 is YFSETQ. V shed 7 bases and J shed 0 bases, with 10 bases lying between them. Looking up the rest from reference TRBV5-1 and TRBJ1-1 gives the full variable domain: KAGVTQTPRYLIKTRGQQVTLSCSPISGHRSVSWYQQTPGQGLQFLFEYFSETQRNKGNFPGRFSGRQFSNSRSEMNVSTLELGDSALYLCASVGSLNTEAFFGQGTRLTVV.

The chain links TRBV7-6 to TRBJ1-1; TRBD1 might be the D (5 bases). CDR1 is SGHVS, CDR2 FNYEAQ, per germline. Trimming shortened V by 5 bases and J by 1 base, and 8 bases separated the two germline ends. The CDR3 consists of 13 residues. Written as DNA, the CDR3 is TGTGCCAGCAGCACAGGACAGAACACTGAAGCTTTCTTT. It specifies CASSTGQNTEAFF.

The rearrangement uses TRBV15 and TRBJ1-4, with a tentative D call TRBD1 (5 bases). The CDR3 contains 15 residues. CDR1 LNHNV and CDR2 YYDKDF come from the germline V gene (reference sequence). V was clipped by 0 bases and J by 7 bases, with 12 bases between them. The CDR3 region is CATSRDTGGGEKLFF. CDR3 bases: TGTGCCACCAGCAGAGATACGGGGGGGGGTGAAAAACTGTTTTTT.

The chain employs TRBV5-1 and TRBJ1-1; D not resolved. Trimming took off 0 bases at V and 1 base at J, with 10 bases between the two ends. Per the germline V gene, CDR1 is SGHRS and CDR2 is YFSETQ. This CDR3 has 15 amino acids. The CDR3 sequence is CASSLGEGRNTEAFF. CDR3 DNA sequence: TGCGCCAGCAGCTTGGGTGAAGGGAGGAACACTGAAGCTTTCTTT.

J is TRBJ2-3 and V is TRBV7-9, with D hard to call. The CDR3 sequence is 15 residues long. From germline, CDR1 is SEHNR and CDR2 FQNEAQ (reference sequence). V was clipped by 5 bases and J by 1 base, with 13 bases between them. CDR3 protein: CASSQAWWGTDTQYF. CDR3 DNA sequence: TGTGCCAGCAGCCAGGCTTGGTGGGGCACAGATACGCAGTATTTT.

The chain couples TRBV14 to TRBJ2-6; the D is unclear. CDR1 SGHDN and CDR2 FVKESK come from the germline V gene. V was trimmed by 6 bases and J by 0 bases, leaving 3 bases between them. The CDR3 has 13 residues. For the CDR3, the DNA is TGTGCCAGCAGGGCCTCTGGGGCCAACGTCCTGACTTTC. Translated, it gives CASRASGANVLTF.

The CDR3, as DNA: TGTGCCAGCAGCTTAGCTGTCTTAAACTATGGCTACACCTTC. Its translation is CASSLAVLNYGYTF. The rearrangement uses TRBV11-3 and TRBJ1-2, with D unresolved. The CDR3 has 14 residues. V was shortened by 1 base and J by 2 bases, with 8 bases between the two germline ends. Germline V gene lookup returns CDR1 SGHNT and CDR2 YENEEA.

This sequence joins TRBV30 and TRBJ1-2; TRBD1 matches at 7 bases. J was trimmed by 4 bases and V by 3 bases; bases with no gene match: 17. CDR1 GTSNPN and CDR2 SVGIG come from the germline V gene (reference sequence). CDR3 length equals 17 residues. The DNA of the CDR3 is TGTGCCTGGAGGTCGGTTCTCAGGGCCAGGGGGTCCTATGGCTACACCTTC. The encoded protein is CAWRSVLRARGSYGYTF.

V is TRBV5-4 and J is TRBJ2-5, with 9 positions matching TRBD1. The CDR3 runs to 15 residues. Trimming cost V 4 bases and J 5 bases; bases outside gene matches: 9. The germline V gene encodes CDR1 SGHNT and CDR2 YYREEE (reference sequence). The CDR3 DNA follows: TGTGCCAGCAGCCCAAGACAGGGGGGGTTGGAGACCCAGTACTTC. Translating gives CASSPRQGGLETQYF.

The chain recombines TRBV29-1 with TRBJ1-1; D gene unclear. Trimming removed 7 bases at V and 1 base at J, with 7 bases between. CDR3 length: 11 amino acids. The germline CDR1 and CDR2 sequences are SQVTM and ANQGSEA. The DNA for the CDR3 is TGCAGCGCCGCCAGGAACACTGAAGCTTTCTTT. Its translation is CSAARNTEAFF. Drawing the rest from reference TRBV29-1 and TRBJ1-1, the complete variable domain is SAVISQKPSRDICQRGTSLTIQCQVDSQVTMMFWYRQQPGQSLTLIATANQGSEATYESGFVIDKFPISRPNLTFSTLTVSNMSPEDSSIYLCSAARNTEAFFGQGTRLTVV.

J is TRBJ1-2 and V is TRBV29-1, with D unresolved. The CDR3 is 12 residues long. The V end lost 5 bases, the J end lost 7 bases, and 14 bases lay between the germline ends. Germline loops: CDR1 SQVTM, CDR2 ANQGSEA. This CDR3 is CSVTSLLFGYTF. The CDR3, as DNA: TGCAGCGTTACTAGCCTCCTATTTGGCTACACCTTC.

CDR3 in amino acids: CASSQGPSGGGSYEQYF. CDR3 bases: TGTGCCAGCAGCCAAGGTCCTAGCGGAGGAGGCTCCTACGAGCAGTACTTC. The chain links TRBV4-2 to TRBJ2-7; 7 positions agree with TRBD2. CDR1 LGHNA and CDR2 YNFKEQ come from the germline V gene. The CDR3 is 17 residues long. Trimming took 1 base from V and 0 from J; bases not matched to a gene: 9.

The CDR3 spells CSAAARANTEAFF. As DNA, the CDR3 is TGCAGCGCGGCGGCCAGGGCTAACACTGAAGCTTTCTTT. The chain links TRBV29-1 to TRBJ1-1; perhaps TRBD1 as D (5 bases). The CDR3 has 13 residues. Trimming shortened V by 7 bases and J by 2 bases, and 14 bases separated the two germline ends. Per germline, CDR1 SQVTM and CDR2 ANQGSEA. Full variable domain (missing parts from reference TRBV29-1 and TRBJ1-1): SAVISQKPSRDICQRGTSLTIQCQVDSQVTMMFWYRQQPGQSLTLIATANQGSEATYESGFVIDKFPISRPNLTFSTLTVSNMSPEDSSIYLCSAAARANTEAFFGQGTRLTVV.

CDR3 sequence: CASSFSSTDTQYF. The CDR3 DNA sequence: TGTGCCAGCAGCTTTTCTAGCACAGATACGCAGTATTTT. This chain joins TRBV5-4 and TRBJ2-3; D unclear. V lost 2 bases and J 0 bases, leaving 4 bases between the germline ends. Germline CDR1 reads SGHNT; CDR2 reads YYREEE (reference sequence). The CDR3 covers 13 residues.

V is TRBV7-2 and J is TRBJ1-3; D is ambiguous. Looked up from germline, CDR1 is SGHTA and CDR2 is FQGNSA. The CDR3 has 14 residues. Deletions cut 1 base from V and 8 bases from J, with 12 bases between. CDR3 in DNA: TGTGCCAGCAGCTTAGTGGCCCATGCCTACACCATATATTTT. As protein: CASSLVAHAYTIYF.

V is TRBV28 and J is TRBJ2-7; perhaps TRBD1 as D (6 bases). This CDR3 spans 15 amino acids. Between the trimmed V and J ends, which lost 3 bases and 2 bases, there was a span of 14 bases. CDR1 is MDHEN, CDR2 SYDVKM, per germline. This CDR3 is CASSFWTAAAYEQYF. CDR3 in DNA: TGTGCCAGCAGTTTTTGGACAGCTGCCGCCTACGAGCAGTACTTC.

This chain connects TRBV6-1 to TRBJ1-5; unclear D gene. The germline V and J ends were trimmed by 4 bases and 6 bases, with 10 bases remaining between them. The CDR3 sequence is 13 residues long. Germline CDR1 is MNHNS and CDR2 is SASEGT. In nucleotides, the CDR3 is TGTGCCAGCAGTGTCGAGGGAGGTCAGCCCCAGCATTTT. This codes for CASSVEGGQPQHF.

This chain links TRBV11-3 with TRBJ2-1, with 12 bases identical to TRBD2. With V trimmed by 1 base and J by 0 bases, 4 bases remained unmatched. CDR1 is SGHNT and CDR2 is YENEEA in the germline V gene. The CDR3 runs 18 residues. DNA of the CDR3: TGTGCCAGCAGCTTAGGACTAGCGGGGGCCAGCTCCTACAATGAGCAGTTCTTC. Its protein is CASSLGLAGASSYNEQFF.

J is TRBJ2-7 and V is TRBV5-6; 9 bases map to TRBD1. The length of the CDR3 is 16 residues. V shed 2 bases, J shed 1 base, and the junction held 7 bases outside the gene matches. Germline V gene data show CDR1 as SGHDT and CDR2 as YYEEEE. The CDR3 sequence is CASSLGDREGSYEQYF. The CDR3 DNA is TGTGCCAGCAGCTTAGGGGACAGGGAAGGTTCCTACGAGCAGTACTTC. Full variable domain (outside the CDR3, taken from reference TRBV5-6 and TRBJ2-7): DAGVTQSPTHLIKTRGQQVTLRCSPKSGHDTVSWYQQALGQGPQFIFQYYEEEERQRGNFPDRFSGHQFPNYSSELNVNALLLGDSALYLCASSLGDREGSYEQYFGPGTRLTVT.